The 3 T cell receptor beta chains reported below all come from one sample, sequenced in a study of blood T cell repertoires in COVID-19. Produced via immunoSEQ multiplex PCR; TCRdb's table is partial and in-frame only. Altogether roughly 230,000 clones are present, over 80% being singletons, with the ten largest covering approximately 5.7%. Sequencing was carried out using peripheral blood. The origin of the receptors is a human donor in a cohort sampled during active COVID-19.

The chain employs TRBV6-6 and TRBJ1-2, with D possibly TRBD1 on 6 matching bases. In germline, CDR1 is MNHNY, CDR2 SVGAGI (reference sequence). V shed 6 bases and J shed 1 base, with 9 bases lying between them. The CDR3 has 13 amino acids. CDR3 residues: CASSRQDNYGYTF. For the CDR3, the DNA is TGTGCCAGCAGCCGACAGGATAACTATGGCTACACCTTC.

This chain connects TRBV11-2 to TRBJ2-7, with D possibly TRBD1 on 6 matching bases. The CDR3 has 15 residues. V was shortened by 0 bases and J by 3 bases, with 12 bases between the two germline ends. Germline values: CDR1 SGHAT, CDR2 FQNNGV. Written as DNA, the CDR3 is TGTGCCAGCAGCTTAGATATACAGGGCCTCTACGAGCAGTACTTC. This gives the protein CASSLDIQGLYEQYF.

This clone has a handful of counts. This chain uses TRBV7-2 with TRBJ1-2; 11 nucleotides match TRBD1. The CDR3 contains 14 residues. CDR1 SGHTA and CDR2 FQGNSA come from the germline V gene. V was pared by 5 bases and J by 7 bases, with 6 bases of the junction left unmatched. CDR3 loop: CASSLIGTGGGYTF. The CDR3 DNA follows: TGTGCCAGCAGCCTGATCGGGACAGGGGGTGGCTACACCTTC.